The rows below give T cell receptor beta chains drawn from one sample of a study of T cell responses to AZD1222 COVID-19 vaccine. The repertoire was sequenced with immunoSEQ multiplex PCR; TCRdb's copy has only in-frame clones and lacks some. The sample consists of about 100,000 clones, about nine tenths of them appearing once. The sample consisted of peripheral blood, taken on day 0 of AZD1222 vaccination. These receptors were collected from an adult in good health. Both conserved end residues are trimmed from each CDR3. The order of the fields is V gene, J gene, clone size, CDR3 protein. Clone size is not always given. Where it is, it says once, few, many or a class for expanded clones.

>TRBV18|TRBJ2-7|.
ASSPGRGSYEQY
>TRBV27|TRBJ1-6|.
ASSFGRPNSPLH
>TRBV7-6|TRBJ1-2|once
ASSRDKNYGYT
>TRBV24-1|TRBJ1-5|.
ATSEGQGLNQPQH
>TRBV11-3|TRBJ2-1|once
ASSLSKDDEQF
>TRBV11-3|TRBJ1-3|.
ASSFNPGNTIY
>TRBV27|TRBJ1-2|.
ASRLTGGSYGYT
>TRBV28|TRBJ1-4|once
ASSLLSGFLEKLF
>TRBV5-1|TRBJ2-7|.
ASSLETEQY
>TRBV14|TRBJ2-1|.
ASSNLSPDRQF
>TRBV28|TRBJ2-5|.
ASSSGPQETQY
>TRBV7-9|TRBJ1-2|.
ASSLLTGGYT
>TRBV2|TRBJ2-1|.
ASSERTSLGEQF
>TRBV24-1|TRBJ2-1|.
ATKGGADLNEQF
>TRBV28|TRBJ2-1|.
ASRPHSGSEQF
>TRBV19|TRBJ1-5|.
ASRPWTYSNQPQH
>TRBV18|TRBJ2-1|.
ASSLAGVGLGEQF
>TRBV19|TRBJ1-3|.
ASTWTGTALSGNTIY
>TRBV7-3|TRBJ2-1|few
ASSPAGLNYNEQF
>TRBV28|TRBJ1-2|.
ASSLGGNYGYT
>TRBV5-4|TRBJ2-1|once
ASSPGASVVEQF
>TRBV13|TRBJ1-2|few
ASSFRDLTNYGYT
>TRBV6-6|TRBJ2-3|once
ASSYPPGTLDTQY
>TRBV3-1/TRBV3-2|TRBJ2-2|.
ASSQDGDWNTGELF
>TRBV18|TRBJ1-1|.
ASSPRAGESTEAF
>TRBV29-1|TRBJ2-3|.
SVATSGRAPDTQY
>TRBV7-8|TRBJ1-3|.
ATHPEQGGPGNTIY
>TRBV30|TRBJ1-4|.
AWSIGPNEKLF
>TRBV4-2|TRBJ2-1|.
ASSHLTSGVPRPEQF
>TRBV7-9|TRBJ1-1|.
ASSFRARQYNTEAF
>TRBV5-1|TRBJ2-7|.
ASSSRERWNYEQY
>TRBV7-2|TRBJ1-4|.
ASRTAGGDEKLF
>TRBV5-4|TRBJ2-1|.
ASSLKREFSYNEQF
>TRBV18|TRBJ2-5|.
ASSQGQSRQETQY
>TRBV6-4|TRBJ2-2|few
ASTSSGEETGELF
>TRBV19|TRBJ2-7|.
ASSGLAGGYEQY
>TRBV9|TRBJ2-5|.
ASSRTSGRLQETQY
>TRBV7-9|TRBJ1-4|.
ASSAPISINEKLF
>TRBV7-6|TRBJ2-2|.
ASSLLAGYTGELF
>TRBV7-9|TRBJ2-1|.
ASSFLAARAYNEQF
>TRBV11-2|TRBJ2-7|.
ASSQSGWVEQY
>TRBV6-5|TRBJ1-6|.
ASSKQGAYNSPLH
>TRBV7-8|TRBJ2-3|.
ASSLAWGGLAGTDTQY
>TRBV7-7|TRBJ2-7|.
ASSRTLLSSYEQY
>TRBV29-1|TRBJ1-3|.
SAWTGLSSGNTIY
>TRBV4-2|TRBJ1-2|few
ASSQSTGLVGYT
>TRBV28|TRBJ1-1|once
ASSLRGHTEAF
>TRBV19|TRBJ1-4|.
ASSIAAAGDEKLF
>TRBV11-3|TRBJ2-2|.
ASSKQGTGELF
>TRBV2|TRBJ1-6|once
ASSVGDSPLH
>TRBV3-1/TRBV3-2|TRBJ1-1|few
ASSQGGDRVIAEAF
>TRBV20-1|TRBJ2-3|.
SAIQRDTQY
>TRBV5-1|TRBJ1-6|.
ASRLDRVNASPLH
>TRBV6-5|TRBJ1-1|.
ASSQRVTEAF
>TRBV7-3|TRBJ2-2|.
ASTLGQTNTGELF
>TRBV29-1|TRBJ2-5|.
SVATAAYISAAYDGQETQY
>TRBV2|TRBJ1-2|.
ASRRDSGYT
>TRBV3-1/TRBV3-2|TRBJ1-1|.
ASSQGTGRDTEAF
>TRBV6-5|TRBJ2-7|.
ASTDFQGDEQY